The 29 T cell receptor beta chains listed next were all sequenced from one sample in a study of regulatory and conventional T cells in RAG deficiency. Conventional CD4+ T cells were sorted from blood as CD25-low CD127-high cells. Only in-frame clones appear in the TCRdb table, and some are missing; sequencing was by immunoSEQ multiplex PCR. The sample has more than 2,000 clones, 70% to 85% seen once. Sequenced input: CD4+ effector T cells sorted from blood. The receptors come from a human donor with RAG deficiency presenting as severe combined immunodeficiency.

CDR3 region: CSVGGAPSTDTQYF. Here the CDR3 DNA reads TGCAGCGTTGGAGGGGCCCCGAGCACAGATACGCAGTATTTT. The chain is built from TRBV29-1 and TRBJ2-3; D tentatively reads TRBD1 or TRBD2 (5 bases each). The germline gives CDR1 SQVTM, CDR2 ANQGSEA. V lost 4 bases, J lost 0 bases, and 11 bases lay in between. This CDR3 is built from 14 residues.

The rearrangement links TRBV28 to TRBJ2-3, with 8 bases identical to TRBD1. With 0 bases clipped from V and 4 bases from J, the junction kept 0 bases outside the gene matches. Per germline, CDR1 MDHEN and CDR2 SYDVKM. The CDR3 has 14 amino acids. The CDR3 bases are TGTGCCAGCAGTTTATGGGGACAGGCAGATACGCAGTATTTT. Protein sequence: CASSLWGQADTQYF.

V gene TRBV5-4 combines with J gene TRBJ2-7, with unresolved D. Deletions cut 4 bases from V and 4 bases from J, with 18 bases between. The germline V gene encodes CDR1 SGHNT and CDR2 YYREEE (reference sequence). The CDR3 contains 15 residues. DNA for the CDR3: TGTGCCAGCAGCCAGAGCCCCTTCGGAGAATACGAGCAGTACTTC. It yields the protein CASSQSPFGEYEQYF.

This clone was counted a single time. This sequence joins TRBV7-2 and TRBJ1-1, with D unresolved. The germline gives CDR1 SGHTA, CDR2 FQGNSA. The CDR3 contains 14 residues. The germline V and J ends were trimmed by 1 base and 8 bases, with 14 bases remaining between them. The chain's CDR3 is CASSLDPNRPEAFF. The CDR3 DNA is TGTGCCAGCAGCTTAGACCCAAATCGTCCGGAAGCTTTCTTT.

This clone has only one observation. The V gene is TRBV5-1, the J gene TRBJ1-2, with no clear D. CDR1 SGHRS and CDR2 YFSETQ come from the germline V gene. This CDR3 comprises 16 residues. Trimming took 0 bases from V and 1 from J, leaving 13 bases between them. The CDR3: CASSLESGGSNYGYTF. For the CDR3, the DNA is TGCGCCAGCAGCTTGGAGAGTGGTGGAAGTAACTATGGCTACACCTTC.

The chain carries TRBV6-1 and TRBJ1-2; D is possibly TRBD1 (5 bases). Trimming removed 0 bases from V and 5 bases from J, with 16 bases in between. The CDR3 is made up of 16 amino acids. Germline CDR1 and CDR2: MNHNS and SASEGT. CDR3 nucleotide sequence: TGTGCCAGCAGTGAAGCTTACGGACACGGGCCATATGGCTACACCTTC. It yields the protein CASSEAYGHGPYGYTF.

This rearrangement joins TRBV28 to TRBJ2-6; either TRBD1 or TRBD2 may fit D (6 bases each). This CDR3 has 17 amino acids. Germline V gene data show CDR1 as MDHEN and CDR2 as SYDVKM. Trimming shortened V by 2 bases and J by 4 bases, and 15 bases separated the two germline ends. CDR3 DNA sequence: TGTGCCAGCAGTTTACCCCTGTGGGGGGCCGGGGCCAACGTCCTGACTTTC. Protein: CASSLPLWGAGANVLTF.

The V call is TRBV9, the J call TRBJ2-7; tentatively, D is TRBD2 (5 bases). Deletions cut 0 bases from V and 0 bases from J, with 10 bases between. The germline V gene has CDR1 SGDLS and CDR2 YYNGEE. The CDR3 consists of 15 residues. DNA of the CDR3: TGTGCCAGCAGCGTAGGAGGGAGCGGCTCCTACGAGCAGTACTTC. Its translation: CASSVGGSGSYEQYF.

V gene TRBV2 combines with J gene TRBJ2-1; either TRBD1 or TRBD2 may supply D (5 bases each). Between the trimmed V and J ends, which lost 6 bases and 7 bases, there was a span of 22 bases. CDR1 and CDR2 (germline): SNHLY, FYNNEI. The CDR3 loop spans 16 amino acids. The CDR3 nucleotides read TGTGCCAGCAGCATCGAGTCAGGGACGGGATATAATGAGCAGTTCTTC. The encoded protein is CASSIESGTGYNEQFF.

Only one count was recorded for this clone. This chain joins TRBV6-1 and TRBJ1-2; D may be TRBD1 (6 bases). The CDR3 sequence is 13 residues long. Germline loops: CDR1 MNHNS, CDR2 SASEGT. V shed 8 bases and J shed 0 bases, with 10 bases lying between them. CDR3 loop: CASDRRANYGYTF. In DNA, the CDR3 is TGTGCCAGCGACAGGCGAGCTAACTATGGCTACACCTTC.

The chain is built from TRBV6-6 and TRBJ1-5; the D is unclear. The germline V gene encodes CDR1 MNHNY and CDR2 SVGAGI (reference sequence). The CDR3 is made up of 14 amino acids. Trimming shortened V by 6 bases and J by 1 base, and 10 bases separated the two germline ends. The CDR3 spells CASRTLGSNQPQHF. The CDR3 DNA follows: TGTGCCAGCAGGACCCTAGGGAGCAATCAGCCCCAGCATTTT.

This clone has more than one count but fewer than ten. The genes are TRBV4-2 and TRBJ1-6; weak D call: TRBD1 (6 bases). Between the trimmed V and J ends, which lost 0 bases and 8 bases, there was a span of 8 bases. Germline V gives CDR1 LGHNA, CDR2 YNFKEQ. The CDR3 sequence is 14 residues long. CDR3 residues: CASSQDRGDSPLHF. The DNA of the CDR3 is TGTGCCAGCAGCCAAGACAGGGGTGATTCACCCCTCCACTTT.

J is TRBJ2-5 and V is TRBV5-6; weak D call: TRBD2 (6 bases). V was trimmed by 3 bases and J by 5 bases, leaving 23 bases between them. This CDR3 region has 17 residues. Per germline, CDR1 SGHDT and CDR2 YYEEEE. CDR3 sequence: CASSWRDHGSERETQYF. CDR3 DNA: TGTGCCAGCAGCTGGAGGGATCATGGATCGGAAAGGGAGACCCAGTACTTC.

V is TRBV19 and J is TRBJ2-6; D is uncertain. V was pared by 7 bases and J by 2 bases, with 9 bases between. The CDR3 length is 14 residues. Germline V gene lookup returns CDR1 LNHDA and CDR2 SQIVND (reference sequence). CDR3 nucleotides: TGTGCCAGTAACCCCGGAGCTGGGGCCAACGTCCTGACTTTC. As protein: CASNPGAGANVLTF.

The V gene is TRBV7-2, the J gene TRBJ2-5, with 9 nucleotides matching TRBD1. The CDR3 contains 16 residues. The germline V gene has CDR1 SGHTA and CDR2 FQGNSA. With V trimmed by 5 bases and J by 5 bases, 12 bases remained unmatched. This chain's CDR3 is CASSLNRGRGEETQYF. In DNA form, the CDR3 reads TGTGCCAGCAGCCTCAACAGGGGGCGAGGAGAGGAGACCCAGTACTTC.

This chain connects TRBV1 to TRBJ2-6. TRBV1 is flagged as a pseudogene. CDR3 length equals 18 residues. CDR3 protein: CTSRLGGLCTSRANVLTF. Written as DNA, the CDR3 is TGCACCAGCAGGCTTGGGGGTTTGTGCACAAGTCGGGCCAACGTCCTGACTTTC.

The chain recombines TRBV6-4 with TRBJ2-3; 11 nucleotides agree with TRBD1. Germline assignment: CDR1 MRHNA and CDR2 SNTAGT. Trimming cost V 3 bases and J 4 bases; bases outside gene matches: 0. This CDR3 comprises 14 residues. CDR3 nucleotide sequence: TGTGCCAGCAGTGAGGGACAGGGGGCAGATACGCAGTATTTT. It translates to CASSEGQGADTQYF.

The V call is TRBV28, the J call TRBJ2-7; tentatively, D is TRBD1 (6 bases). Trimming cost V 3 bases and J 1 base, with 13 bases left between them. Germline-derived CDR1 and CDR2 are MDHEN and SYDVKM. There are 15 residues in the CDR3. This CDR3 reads CASSFRTENSYEQYF. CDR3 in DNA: TGTGCCAGCAGTTTTCGGACAGAAAATTCCTACGAGCAGTACTTC.

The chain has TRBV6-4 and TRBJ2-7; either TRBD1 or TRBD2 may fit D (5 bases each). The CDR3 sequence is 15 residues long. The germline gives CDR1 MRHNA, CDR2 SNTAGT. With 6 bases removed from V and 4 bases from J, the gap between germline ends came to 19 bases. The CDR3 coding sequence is TGTGCCAGCAGCCCTTACCGGGACCCAAGTTACGAGCAGTACTTC. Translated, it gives CASSPYRDPSYEQYF.

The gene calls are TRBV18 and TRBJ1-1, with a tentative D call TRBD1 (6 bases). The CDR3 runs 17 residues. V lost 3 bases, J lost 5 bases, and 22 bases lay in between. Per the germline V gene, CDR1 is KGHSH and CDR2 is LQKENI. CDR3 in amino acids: CASSPTAQGFSRTEAFF. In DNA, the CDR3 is TGTGCCAGCTCACCCACTGCTCAGGGGTTCTCTAGGACTGAAGCTTTCTTT.

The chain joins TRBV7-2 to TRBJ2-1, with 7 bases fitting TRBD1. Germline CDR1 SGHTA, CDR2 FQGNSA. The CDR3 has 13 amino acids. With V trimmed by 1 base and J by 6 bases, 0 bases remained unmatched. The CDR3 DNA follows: TGTGCCAGCAGCTTAGGACAGGGCAATGAGCAGTTCTTC. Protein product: CASSLGQGNEQFF.

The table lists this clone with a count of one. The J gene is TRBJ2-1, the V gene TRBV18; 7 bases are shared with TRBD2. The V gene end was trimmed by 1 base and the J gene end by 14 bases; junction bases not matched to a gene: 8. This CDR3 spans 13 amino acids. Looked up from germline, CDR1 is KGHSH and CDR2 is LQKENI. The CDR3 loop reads CASSPRPASGEFF. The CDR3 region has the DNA TGTGCCAGCTCACCACGCCCCGCAAGCGGGGAGTTCTTC. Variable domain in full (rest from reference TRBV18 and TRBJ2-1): NAGVMQNPRHLVRRRGQEARLRCSPMKGHSHVYWYRQLPEEGLKFMVYLQKENIIDESGMPKERFSAEFPKEGPSILRIQQVVRGDSAAYFCASSPRPASGEFFGPGTRLTVL.

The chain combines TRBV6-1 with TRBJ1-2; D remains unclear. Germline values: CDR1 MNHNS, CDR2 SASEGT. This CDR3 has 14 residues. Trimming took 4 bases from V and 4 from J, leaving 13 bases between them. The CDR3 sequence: CASSAAPNPYGYTF. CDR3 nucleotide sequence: TGTGCCAGCAGTGCGGCTCCGAATCCCTATGGCTACACCTTC.

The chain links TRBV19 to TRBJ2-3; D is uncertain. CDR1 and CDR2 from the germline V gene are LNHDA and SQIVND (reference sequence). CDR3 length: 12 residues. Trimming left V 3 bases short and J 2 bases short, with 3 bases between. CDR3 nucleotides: TGTGCCAGTAGTATGGACACAGATACGCAGTATTTT. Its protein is CASSMDTDTQYF.

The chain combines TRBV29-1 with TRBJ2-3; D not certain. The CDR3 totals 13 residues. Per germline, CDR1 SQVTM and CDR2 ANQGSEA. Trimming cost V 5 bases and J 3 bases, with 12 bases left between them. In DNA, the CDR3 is TGCAGCGTTAATCATTTTTGGACAGATACGCAGTATTTT. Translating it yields CSVNHFWTDTQYF.

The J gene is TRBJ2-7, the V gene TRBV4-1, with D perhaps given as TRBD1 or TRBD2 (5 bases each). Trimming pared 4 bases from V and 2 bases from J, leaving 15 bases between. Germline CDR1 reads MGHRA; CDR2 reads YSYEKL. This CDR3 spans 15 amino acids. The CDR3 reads CASSPTGTGTYEQYF. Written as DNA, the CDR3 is TGCGCCAGCAGCCCTACCGGGACGGGCACCTACGAGCAGTACTTC.

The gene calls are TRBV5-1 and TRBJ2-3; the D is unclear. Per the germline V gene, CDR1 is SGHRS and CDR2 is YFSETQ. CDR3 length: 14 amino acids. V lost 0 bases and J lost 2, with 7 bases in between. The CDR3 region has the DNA TGCGCCAGCAGCTTGGCCCGGACCACAGATACGCAGTATTTT. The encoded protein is CASSLARTTDTQYF.

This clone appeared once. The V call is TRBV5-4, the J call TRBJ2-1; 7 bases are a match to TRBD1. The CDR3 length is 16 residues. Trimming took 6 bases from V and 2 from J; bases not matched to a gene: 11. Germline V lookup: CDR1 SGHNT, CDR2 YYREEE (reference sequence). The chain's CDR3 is CASTPRQGGPYNEQFF. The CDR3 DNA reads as TGTGCCAGCACCCCCCGACAGGGTGGTCCCTACAATGAGCAGTTCTTC.

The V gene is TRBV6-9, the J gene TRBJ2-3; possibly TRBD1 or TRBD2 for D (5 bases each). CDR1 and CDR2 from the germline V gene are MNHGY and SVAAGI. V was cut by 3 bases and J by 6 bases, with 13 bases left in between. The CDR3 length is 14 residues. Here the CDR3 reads CASSYLGGTDTQYF. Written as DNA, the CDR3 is TGTGCCAGCAGTTACCTTGGGGGAACCGATACGCAGTATTTT.